This section outlines one T cell receptor beta chain sequence together with its context. In terms of age and location, participants ranged from roughly 18 to 95 years and lived in approximately 26 US areas. Clinical history as reported by participants underpinned cohort assignment. This record belongs to a study of blood T cell repertoires in COVID-19. Study in general: From the United States, Italy and Spain came samples of acute and convalescent COVID-19.

Trimming cost V 4 bases and J 2 bases; bases outside gene matches: 11. Germline V lookup: CDR1 SGHNT, CDR2 YYREEE (reference sequence). CDR3 length: 16 residues. As originally analysed: Amplification from reference gene primers served as the basis for estimated nucleated cell counts. Method: immunoSEQ multiplex PCR; TCRdb's copy keeps in-frame clones and lacks some. D and trimming come from the DNA, and the V and J calls and clone size come from that table. The sample consists of roughly 250,000 clones, more than 75% of them appearing once. The V and J genes are TRBV5-4 and TRBJ2-5; 7 nucleotides align to TRBD1. The specimen sequenced was PBMCs or T cells enriched from blood (not recorded which). The TCR was taken from a woman aged 35 to 49 with acute COVID-19. CDR3 nucleotide sequence: TGTGCCAGCAGCCCGTACCCCGACAGGGATCAAGAGACCCAGTACTTC. Protein sequence: CASSPYPDRDQETQYF. The full variable domain, with the rest looked up from reference TRBV5-4 and TRBJ2-5, is ETGVTQSPTHLIKTRGQQVTLRCSSQSGHNTVSWYQQALGQGPQFIFQYYREEENGRGNFPPRFSGLQFPNYSSELNVNALELDDSALYLCASSPYPDRDQETQYFGPGTRLLVL.